The 21 T cell receptor beta chains given below trace back to one sample, sequenced in a study of identical twins. TCRdb itself ran the 5' RACE reads through MiXCR, one entry per CDR3 protein. Of a few hundred thousand distinct CDR3 sequences in the sample, roughly 15% were seen once. These data were also filed under a second study, of yellow fever vaccine responses in identical twins.

Sequencing was performed on CD4+ T cells sorted from blood. The receptor set was obtained from a woman aged 18-30 years in good health.

This clonotype came up a few times. The CDR3 here is CASSAEVGANVLTF. Here the CDR3 DNA reads TGCGCCAGCAGTGCGGAGGTAGGGGCCAACGTCCTGACTTTC. The gene calls are TRBV10-1 and TRBJ2-6; the D gene is possibly TRBD2 (5 bases). Trimming took 4 bases from V and 4 from J, leaving 8 bases between them. The CDR3 sequence is 14 residues long. The germline V gene encodes CDR1 WNHNN and CDR2 SYGVQD (reference sequence).

The chain is built from TRBV11-3 and TRBJ1-6; TRBD1 is a possible D gene (6 bases). This CDR3 has 13 amino acids. Germline CDR1 and CDR2: SGHNT and YENEEA. Trimming pared 5 bases from V and 10 bases from J, leaving 12 bases between. The CDR3 coding sequence is TGTGCCAGCAGCCATGGACAGTCATCACCCCTCCACTTT. Amino acids: CASSHGQSSPLHF.

The genes are TRBV21-1 and TRBJ2-7; TRBD1 is taken as the D call from the table, unchecked against the DNA. TRBV21-1 is a listed pseudogene. CDR3 size: 15 residues. The CDR3 is CASSKVTGAAYEQYV. CDR3 nucleotide sequence: TGTGCCAGCAGCAAAGTTACAGGCGCCGCCTACGAGCAGTACGTC.

The V call is TRBV24-1, the J call TRBJ2-2; 8 bases agree with TRBD1. The CDR3 has 18 residues. The J segment lost 1 base and the V segment lost 4 bases, leaving 10 bases of the junction unmatched. Germline V CDR1 and CDR2: KGHDR, SFDVKD. DNA for the CDR3: TGTGCCACCAGTGACCAGAACAGGGACAGGAGGAACACCGGGGAGCTGTTTTTT. Translated, it gives CATSDQNRDRRNTGELFF.

The chain combines TRBV14 with TRBJ1-4; D remains ambiguous. Germline V lookup: CDR1 SGHDN, CDR2 FVKESK. This CDR3 contains 13 residues. The V end was cut by 6 bases, the J end by 8 bases, with 13 bases between. CDR3 sequence reads: CASSTRMGEKLFF. CDR3 bases: TGTGCCAGCAGTACAAGGATGGGAGAAAAACTGTTTTTT. Looking up the rest from reference TRBV14 and TRBJ1-4 gives the full variable domain: EAGVTQFPSHSVIEKGQTVTLRCDPISGHDNLYWYRRVMGKEIKFLLHFVKESKQDESGMPNNRFLAERTGGTYSTLKVQPAELEDSGVYFCASSTRMGEKLFFGSGTQLSVL.

Comments on this clonotype: One end of the junction does not line up with germline, which may come from a read error. The V gene is TRBV5-1, the J gene TRBJ1-2; D unclear. There are 17 residues in the CDR3. The V gene's germline CDR1 is SGHRS and CDR2 YFSETQ. The DNA of the CDR3 is TGCGCCAGCAGCTTTCAGTCCGGCAGGCATTTAGACTATGGCCACACCTTC. Protein: CASSFQSGRHLDYGHTF.

This clonotype was counted many times. This chain connects TRBV29-1 to TRBJ2-1; D gene uncertain. The CDR3 runs 14 residues. Germline CDR1 and CDR2: SQVTM and ANQGSEA. V was pared by 2 bases and J by 0 bases, with 8 bases between. CDR3 protein: CSVESPSSYNEQFF. CDR3 coding DNA: TGCAGCGTTGAATCACCGAGCTCCTACAATGAGCAGTTCTTC.

This clonotype was seen ten or more times. The chain employs TRBV29-1 and TRBJ2-3; 7 positions agree with TRBD1. V trimming: 2 bases; J trimming: 2 bases; junction bases outside the gene matches: 4. The germline V gene encodes CDR1 SQVTM and CDR2 ANQGSEA. This CDR3 contains 14 residues. The CDR3 region has the DNA TGCAGCGTTGAACGGGACAGTAACACAGATACGCAGTATTTT. Its translation is CSVERDSNTDTQYF.

This clonotype was recorded at least ten times. The rearrangement uses TRBV29-1 and TRBJ2-3, with a weak D call TRBD2 (5 bases). CDR3 length: 17 amino acids. Germline V gene lookup returns CDR1 SQVTM and CDR2 ANQGSEA. V lost 4 bases, J lost 2 bases, and 22 bases lay in between. CDR3 nucleotide sequence: TGCAGCGTTGTTGAAACCCGGACTGTAACCCTCACAGATACGCAGTATTTT. As protein: CSVVETRTVTLTDTQYF.

CDR3 bases: TGTGCCAGCAGTTTATACCCGGCCCCCTACAATGAGCAGTTCTTC. This gives the protein CASSLYPAPYNEQFF. The J gene is TRBJ2-1, the V gene TRBV28; D call uncertain. CDR3 length: 15 amino acids. V was cut by 1 base and J by 2 bases, with 9 bases left in between. The V gene's germline CDR1 is MDHEN and CDR2 SYDVKM.

This clonotype came up many times. The chain links TRBV6-5 to TRBJ2-1, with 13 nucleotides matching TRBD2. The ends lost 0 bases at V and 4 bases at J; junction bases unmatched: 3. Germline V gene sequence: CDR1 MNHEY, CDR2 SVGAGI. This CDR3 spans 17 amino acids. The CDR3 loop is CASSYSGLAGVYNEQFF. The DNA of the CDR3 is TGTGCCAGCAGTTACTCCGGACTAGCGGGAGTTTACAATGAGCAGTTCTTC.

The V call is TRBV7-9, the J call TRBJ1-1; 7 bases are shared with TRBD1. This CDR3 region has 15 residues. The V gene end was trimmed by 1 base and the J gene end by 6 bases; junction bases not matched to a gene: 8. Germline V lookup: CDR1 SEHNR, CDR2 FQNEAQ (reference sequence). The CDR3 DNA follows: TGTGCCAGCAGCTTAGGCAGGGGGAACAGCGCTGAAGCTTTCTTT. This codes for CASSLGRGNSAEAFF.

The chain has TRBV6-5 and TRBJ2-7; 9 positions agree with TRBD1. The CDR3 has 16 amino acids. The ends lost 0 bases at V and 3 bases at J; junction bases unmatched: 6. CDR1 and CDR2 from the germline V gene are MNHEY and SVGAGI. CDR3 loop: CASSYSGTGSLYEQYF. The CDR3 DNA follows: TGTGCCAGCAGTTACTCCGGGACAGGGAGTCTCTACGAGCAGTACTTC.

The chain combines TRBV29-1 with TRBJ2-3; 7 nucleotides agree with TRBD1. The germline CDR1 and CDR2 sequences are SQVTM and ANQGSEA. Losses at the gene ends were 5 bases for V and 4 bases for J; bases not matched to a gene: 9. This CDR3 contains 14 residues. Here the CDR3 reads CSVRRDSQADTQYF. The CDR3 coding sequence is TGCAGCGTTCGCCGGGACAGCCAGGCAGATACGCAGTATTTT.

The CDR3 sequence: CSAEGVGLRGGVQETQYF. The CDR3 nucleotides read TGCAGTGCTGAGGGGGTGGGATTGCGGGGGGGCGTCCAAGAGACCCAGTACTTC. The chain employs TRBV20-1 and TRBJ2-5; 9 positions match TRBD2. The V segment lost 5 bases and the J segment 1 base; nucleotides outside the gene matches: 17. Germline V CDR1 and CDR2: DFQATT, SNEGSKA (reference sequence). CDR3 length equals 18 residues.

The rearrangement joins TRBV10-3 to TRBJ2-3; a possible D gene is TRBD1 (6 bases). Trimming took off 4 bases at V and 3 bases at J, with 8 bases between the two ends. The CDR3 length is 13 residues. The germline V gene encodes CDR1 ENHRY and CDR2 SYGVKD. The CDR3 protein is CAISGQGTDTQYF. The CDR3 nucleotides are TGTGCCATCAGTGGGCAGGGGACAGATACGCAGTATTTT.

This clonotype was recorded a few times. The chain couples TRBV5-1 to TRBJ2-1; 10 bases align to TRBD2. Trimming took 4 bases from V and 6 from J; bases not matched to a gene: 13. The CDR3 is 17 residues long. CDR1 is SGHRS and CDR2 is YFSETQ in the germline V gene. The CDR3 reads CASSPGAGLAGVNEQFF. The CDR3 nucleotides are TGCGCCAGCAGCCCGGGGGCGGGTCTAGCGGGAGTCAATGAGCAGTTCTTC.

This clonotype showed up many times. The genes are TRBV29-1 and TRBJ2-3; D remains ambiguous. The CDR3 has 13 residues. V gave up 0 bases and J gave up 1 base, with 5 bases separating them. Germline assignment: CDR1 SQVTM and CDR2 ANQGSEA. CDR3 protein: CSVEEGGTDTQYF. The CDR3 nucleotides are TGCAGCGTTGAAGAGGGTGGCACAGATACGCAGTATTTT.

The chain uses TRBV12-3 or TRBV12-4 and TRBJ2-7, with 8 nucleotides matching TRBD1. The CDR3 is 14 amino acids. The junction had 5 bases not matched to a gene; V was cut back by 5 bases and J by 2 bases. The CDR3 nucleotides are TGTGCCAGCAGTACGGGACAGGATACCTACGAGCAGTACTTC. Protein: CASSTGQDTYEQYF.

A few counts support this clonotype. The V and J genes are TRBV5-6 and TRBJ2-1, with TRBD2 identical over 9 bases. This CDR3 comprises 17 residues. The J segment lost 3 bases and the V segment lost 1 base, leaving 8 bases of the junction unmatched. The germline gives CDR1 SGHDT, CDR2 YYEEEE. The DNA for the CDR3 is TGTGCCAGCAGCTTGAGGTTAGCGGGAGTATTCTACAATGAGCAGTTCTTC. Translated, it gives CASSLRLAGVFYNEQFF.

The chain uses TRBV14 and TRBJ1-1; D unresolved. CDR1 is SGHDN and CDR2 is FVKESK in the germline V gene. The ends were cut back, 2 bases at V and 7 bases at J, with 17 bases in the middle. The CDR3 has 15 residues. DNA for the CDR3: TGTGCCAGCAGCCAACCTGGGAGCACGGCTAATGAAGCTTTCTTT. Protein sequence: CASSQPGSTANEAFF.